This T cell receptor (beta chain) was obtained from a study of early stage breast cancer tumors. Findings and caveats of the study: Tumors had around 2.5-fold higher T cell density than normal breast. Comparing each tissue with blood distinguished tumor from normal in most of the 16 patients.

The CDR3 spans 16 residues. Germline CDR1 and CDR2: SGHTA and FQGTGA. J gave up 5 bases and V 1 base, and 10 bases lay outside the gene matches. Comments on this clone: Its antigen remains unknown.

The repertoire was sequenced with immunoSEQ multiplex PCR; TCRdb's copy has only in-frame clones and lacks some. The sample lists tens of thousands of clones; around 90% were seen once. The TCR was taken from a person aged 65-85 years with breast cancer. The specimen sequenced was blood. The chain uses TRBV7-3 and TRBJ2-5; 7 bases match TRBD1. The CDR3 loop is CASSLKGLGRGETQYF. The CDR3 region has the DNA TGTGCCAGCAGCTTAAAAGGGCTGGGCAGGGGGGAGACCCAGTACTTC.